This T cell receptor (beta chain) was found in a study of T cells after yellow fever vaccination (dated by TCRdb to the late 2010s). About the full investigation: The SMART-Seq v4 Ultra Low Input RNA kit was used to prepare libraries from fractions with low cell numbers. To track T-cell clones before and after primary and booster YFV17D yellow fever vaccination, bulk TCR alpha and beta repertoires were sequenced longitudinally. Two healthy male donors, one aged 18 to 30 and one aged 30 to 39 years, were included in the cohort. Blood was drawn at multiple timepoints before and after primary and secondary immunization, with bulk PBMC replicates and cell subsets isolated. Overall study results and their limits: Most clones expanded after primary vaccination (around 96% of CD4 and roughly 90% of CD8) were re-detected after the booster, suggesting that broad memory maintenance occurred. Compared with the primary T-cell response, the secondary T-cell response was weaker but faster, peaking on day 5 rather than day 15. Because the study included only a couple of donors, the extent to which the findings can be generalized is limited. A small fraction of clonotypes appeared in both the CD4 and CD8 compartments, likely as a result of convergent recombination. Computational filtering was needed because FACS-sorted repertoires could contain abundant contaminating clonotypes from the bulk population.

This clonotype came up a few times. This receptor's antigen is unknown. Nothing much larger sits one base from this clone, and base qualities are not available. The treatment or condition tag for this specimen amounts to: live attenuated yellow fever vaccine strain. At every blood-draw timepoint, two biological replicates of bulk PBMCs were collected. A standard Ficoll-Paque protocol was used to isolate PBMCs from peripheral blood. TriZol was used to extract RNA from bulk PBMCs, from CD4 and CD8 fractions, and from dextramer-positive and dextramer-negative fractions. TCR cDNA was synthesized by 5'RACE template switching, through which a universal primer site and unique molecular identifiers were introduced. cDNA synthesis was primed from both the TCR alpha and TCR beta constant segments. Library amplification used two PCR steps, and the second PCR step added sample barcodes and sequencing adapters. Sequencing of the libraries was done on either Illumina HiSeq 2500 (2x100 bp) or NovaSeq (2x150 bp). On the authors' methods: Demultiplexing of reads and collapsing into UMI consensus sequences were performed with MIGEC, and V(D)J alignment was carried out with MiXCR. Clonotypes responding to the vaccine were identified with edgeR on replicate PBMC samples, with the criteria of FDR below 0.01 and a log2 fold change above 5 up to day 15. Each bulk clonotype was labeled CD4 or CD8 based on which sequenced repertoire, CD4 or CD8, contained the clonotype at higher abundance. TCRdb cleaned the public reads at Q25 with fastp, built clones with MiXCR and kept in-frame beta chains. Each CDR3 protein appears once, grouped with its most common genes and DNA. TCRdb's processing, not the authors', yielded these V and J calls. The table for this sample lists a few hundred thousand distinct CDR3 sequences; 19% of them were counted only once. Of the sample, roughly an eighth falls within the top ten clones.

V is trimmed back by 4 bases and J by 2 bases, and the junction contains 8 bases that no gene match accounts for. As encoded in the germline V gene (reference sequence), CDR1 is SGHNT while CDR2 is YYREEE. From cysteine to phenylalanine, the CDR3 is 15 amino acids long. CDR3 DNA only is kept here, 45 bases in frame from base 1. In this chain, TRBV5-4 is recombined with TRBJ2-5; TRBD2 matches 7 bases in the middle. The source of this sequence is a man aged 25 to 40 who received the YFV17D yellow fever vaccine. The source material was PBMCs, sampled 15 days after the yellow fever booster vaccination. The bases read TGTGCCAGCAGCCAGTCTGCGGGAGTGCAAGAGACCCAGTACTTC. This encodes CASSQSAGVQETQYF.